This TCR beta chain was sequenced for a study of OX40 agonist ivuxolimab in advanced cancers. About the research overall: Dosing consisted of intravenous ivuxolimab at 0.01 to 10 mg/kg every 2 weeks. Study-wide results and caveats: Averaged across samples, CD8+ T cells carried more expanded clones than CD4+ did.

The sample holds one count of this clone. Its specificity is not known. The assay was immunoSEQ multiplex PCR, and TCRdb's table has in-frame clones only and misses some. The sample yields about 91,000 clones, roughly 84% seen once. Here the sequenced sample was CD4+ or CD8+ T cells sorted from blood, taken in a trial of the OX40 agonist ivuxolimab. The sequence derives from an adult with an advanced solid tumor such as melanoma, head and neck, liver or kidney cancer.

Here the CDR3 DNA reads TGTGCCAGCAGCCCGGACAGGGGCTTACGGAACAAATACACCGGGGAGCTGTTTTTT. It translates to CASSPDRGLRNKYTGELFF. This sequence joins TRBV5-4 and TRBJ2-2, with TRBD1 identical over 9 bases. J lost 3 bases, V lost 4 bases, and 16 bases had no gene match. Germline V CDR1 and CDR2: SGHNT, YYREEE (reference sequence). This CDR3 spans 19 amino acids.